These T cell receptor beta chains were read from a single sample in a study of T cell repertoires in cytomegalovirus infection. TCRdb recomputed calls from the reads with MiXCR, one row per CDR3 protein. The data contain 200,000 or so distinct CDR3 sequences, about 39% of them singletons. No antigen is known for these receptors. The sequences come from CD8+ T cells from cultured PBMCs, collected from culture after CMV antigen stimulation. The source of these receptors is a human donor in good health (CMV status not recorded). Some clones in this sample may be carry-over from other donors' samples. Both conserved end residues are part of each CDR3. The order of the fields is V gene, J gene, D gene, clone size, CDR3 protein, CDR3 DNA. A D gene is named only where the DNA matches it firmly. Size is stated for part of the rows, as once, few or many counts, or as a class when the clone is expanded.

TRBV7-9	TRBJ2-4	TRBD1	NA	CASSSPQGEAKNIQYF	TGTGCCAGCAGCTCCCCTCAGGGGGAGGCCAAAAACATTCAGTACTTC
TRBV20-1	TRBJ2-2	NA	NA	CSARGMRRENTGELFF	TGCAGTGCTAGAGGAATGAGACGGGAGAACACCGGGGAGCTGTTTTTT
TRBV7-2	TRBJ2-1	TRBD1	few	CASSFRGEQFF	TGTGCCAGCAGCTTCAGGGGGGAGCAGTTCTTC
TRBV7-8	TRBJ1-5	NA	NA	CASTIGRASNQPQHF	TGTGCCAGCACCATAGGGAGGGCAAGCAATCAGCCCCAGCATTTT
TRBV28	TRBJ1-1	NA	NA	CASSLRGVGNTEAFF	TGTGCCAGCAGTCTAAGGGGAGTTGGCAACACTGAAGCTTTCTTT
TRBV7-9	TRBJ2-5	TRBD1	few	CASSSPGTGDETQYF	TGTGCCAGCAGCTCGCCCGGGACAGGGGACGAGACCCAGTACTTC
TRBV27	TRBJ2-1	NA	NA	CASSYTGGPNEQFF	TGTGCCAGCAGTTACACCGGGGGGCCAAATGAGCAGTTCTTC
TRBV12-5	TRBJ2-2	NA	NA	CASGWALGGETGELFF	TGTGCTAGTGGTTGGGCATTAGGGGGAGAAACCGGGGAGCTGTTTTTT
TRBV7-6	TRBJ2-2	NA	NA	CASSLARSPDANTGELFF	TGTGCCAGCAGCTTAGCGCGATCCCCGGACGCGAACACCGGGGAGCTGTTTTTT
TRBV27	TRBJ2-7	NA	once	CASSFDPAPSYEQYF	TGTGCCAGCAGTTTCGACCCTGCTCCTTCCTACGAGCAGTACTTC
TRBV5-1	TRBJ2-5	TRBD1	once	CASRLDSDRAQETQYF	TGCGCAAGCCGATTGGATTCTGACAGGGCACAAGAGACCCAGTACTTC
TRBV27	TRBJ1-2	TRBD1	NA	CASTGWQGAGVYGYTF	TGTGCCAGCACCGGATGGCAGGGGGCAGGGGTGTATGGCTACACCTTC
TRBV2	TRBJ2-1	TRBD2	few	CASSDIAGEAYNEQFF	TGTGCCAGCAGTGACATAGCGGGGGAAGCCTACAATGAGCAGTTCTTC
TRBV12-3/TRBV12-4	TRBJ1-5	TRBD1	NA	CASSWTGGFGNQPQHF	TGTGCCAGCAGTTGGACAGGGGGCTTTGGCAATCAGCCCCAGCATTTT
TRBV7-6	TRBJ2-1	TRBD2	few	CASSSPGLALNEQFF	TGTGCCAGCAGCTCCCCGGGACTAGCTTTAAATGAGCAGTTCTTC
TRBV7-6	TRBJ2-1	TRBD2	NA	CASSPLASPDNEQFF	TGTGCCAGCAGCCCACTAGCGAGTCCGGACAATGAGCAGTTCTTC
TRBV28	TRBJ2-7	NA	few	CASSLNREPPYEQYF	TGTGCCAGCAGCCTTAACAGGGAGCCCCCCTACGAGCAGTACTTC
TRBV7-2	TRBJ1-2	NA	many	CASSLNPGVYGYTF	TGTGCCAGCAGCTTAAACCCAGGAGTCTATGGCTACACCTTC
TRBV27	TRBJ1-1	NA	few	CASSQRGAEAFF	TGTGCCAGCAGTCAGCGGGGGGCCGAAGCTTTCTTT
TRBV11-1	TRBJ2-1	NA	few	CASSLERPSGNEQFF	TGTGCCAGCAGCTTGGAGAGGCCCTCAGGCAATGAGCAGTTCTTC
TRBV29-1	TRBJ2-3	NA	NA	CSDLGSPEETDTQYF	TGCAGCGACCTTGGCAGTCCGGAGGAAACAGATACGCAGTATTTT
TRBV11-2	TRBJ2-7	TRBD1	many	CASSPSRAGTGGGEQYF	TGTGCCAGCAGCCCAAGCCGAGCCGGGACAGGGGGCGGCGAGCAGTACTTC
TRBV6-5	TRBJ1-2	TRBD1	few	CASRPGTGVNYGYTF	TGTGCCAGCCGACCCGGGACAGGGGTTAACTATGGCTACACCTTC
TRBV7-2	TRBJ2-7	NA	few	CASSQAGQVHEQYF	TGTGCCAGCAGCCAAGCGGGCCAGGTCCACGAGCAGTACTTC
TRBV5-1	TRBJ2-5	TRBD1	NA	CASSLSSDRAQETKYF	TGCGCCAGCAGCTTGTCTTCTGACAGGGCACAAGAGACCAAGTACTTC
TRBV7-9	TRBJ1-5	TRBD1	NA	CASRYPGQEINQPQHF	TGTGCCAGCAGATATCCCGGACAGGAAATCAATCAGCCCCAGCATTTT
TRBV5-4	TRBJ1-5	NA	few	CASSLYNQPQHF	TGTGCCAGCAGCTTGTACAATCAGCCCCAGCATTTT
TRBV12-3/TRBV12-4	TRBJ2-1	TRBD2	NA	CASSPGTSGRAVDEQFF	TGTGCCAGCAGTCCAGGGACTAGCGGGAGGGCTGTCGATGAGCAGTTCTTC
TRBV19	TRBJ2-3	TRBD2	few	CASSIVIAGASTDTQYF	TGTGCCAGTAGTATTGTCATAGCGGGGGCCAGCACAGATACGCAGTATTTT
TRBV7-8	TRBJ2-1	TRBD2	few	CASSPGLAGAVPDYNEQFF	TGTGCCAGCAGCCCAGGACTAGCGGGAGCCGTACCCGACTACAATGAGCAGTTCTTC
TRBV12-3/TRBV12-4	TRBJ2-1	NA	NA	CASSLEQPEQFF	TGTGCCAGCAGTTTAGAACAGCCCGAGCAGTTCTTC
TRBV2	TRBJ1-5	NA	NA	CASNPYSNQPQHF	TGTGCCAGCAATCCCTATAGCAATCAGCCCCAGCATTTT
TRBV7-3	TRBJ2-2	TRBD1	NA	CATGTENTGELFF	TGTGCCACTGGGACAGAGAACACCGGGGAGCTGTTTTTT
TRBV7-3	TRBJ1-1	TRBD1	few	CASSLNRGTEAFF	TGTGCCAGCAGCTTAAACAGGGGGACTGAAGCTTTCTTT
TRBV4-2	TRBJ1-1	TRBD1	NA	CASSQNRGRGTEAFF	TGTGCCAGCAGCCAAAACAGGGGGCGAGGAACTGAAGCTTTCTTT
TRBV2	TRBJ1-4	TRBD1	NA	CASKTGRRVGTNEKLFF	TGTGCCAGTAAGACAGGGCGCAGGGTCGGGACTAATGAAAAACTGTTTTTT
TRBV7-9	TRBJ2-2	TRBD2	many	CASSPEAGRNNGELFF	TGTGCCAGCAGCCCGGAAGCGGGACGGAACAATGGGGAGCTGTTTTTT
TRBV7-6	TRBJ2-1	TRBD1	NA	CASRSGTGYEQFF	TGTGCCAGCAGATCCGGGACAGGGTATGAGCAGTTCTTC
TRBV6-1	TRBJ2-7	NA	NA	CASSEADLLNEQYF	TGTGCCAGCAGTGAAGCGGACCTACTGAACGAGCAGTACTTC
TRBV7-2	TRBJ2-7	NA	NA	CARSRWWGPTYEQYF	TGTGCCAGAAGTCGTTGGTGGGGACCGACCTACGAGCAGTACTTC
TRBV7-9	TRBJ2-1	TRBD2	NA	CASMTSGREEEQFF	TGTGCCAGCATGACTAGCGGGAGAGAGGAGGAGCAGTTCTTC
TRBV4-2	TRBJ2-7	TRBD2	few	CASSQDLAGPSYEQYF	TGTGCCAGCAGCCAAGATTTAGCGGGCCCCTCCTACGAGCAGTACTTC
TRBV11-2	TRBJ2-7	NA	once	CASSLWSSYEQYF	TGTGCCAGCAGCTTATGGTCCTCCTACGAGCAGTACTTC
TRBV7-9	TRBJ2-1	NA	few	CASSSRQVTSTSSYNEQFF	TGTGCCAGCAGCTCCAGACAGGTCACTAGCACCAGCTCCTACAATGAGCAGTTCTTC
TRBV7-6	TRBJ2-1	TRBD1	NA	CASSFAGDRALPSSYNEQFF	TGTGCCAGCAGCTTCGCCGGGGACAGGGCCCTCCCGAGCTCCTACAATGAGCAGTTCTTC
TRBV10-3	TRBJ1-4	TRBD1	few	CAISSTGGNEKLFF	TGTGCCATCAGTTCAACAGGGGGCAATGAAAAACTGTTTTTT
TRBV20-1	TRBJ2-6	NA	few	CSAEGRGDRGGANVLTF	TGCAGTGCCGAGGGGAGGGGCGACAGGGGCGGGGCCAACGTCCTGACTTTC
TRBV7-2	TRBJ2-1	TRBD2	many	CASSSRTSGYNEQFF	TGTGCCAGCAGCTCTCGGACTAGCGGTTACAATGAGCAGTTCTTC
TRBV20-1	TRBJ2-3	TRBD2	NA	CSARPPGTSLTDTQYF	TGCAGTGCTAGACCCCCCGGGACTAGCTTGACAGATACGCAGTATTTT
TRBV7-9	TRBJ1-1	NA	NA	CASSLDRAEAFF	TGTGCCAGCAGCTTAGACAGGGCTGAAGCTTTCTTT
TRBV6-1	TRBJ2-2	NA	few	CASTHRNTGELFF	TGTGCCAGCACCCACAGGAACACCGGGGAGCTGTTTTTT
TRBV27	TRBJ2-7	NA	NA	CASSFTGTGSGEQYF	TGTGCCAGCAGTTTCACCGGGACCGGGAGTGGGGAGCAGTACTTC
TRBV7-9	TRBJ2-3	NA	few	CASSPITPDTQYF	TGTGCCAGCAGCCCGATTACCCCGGATACGCAGTATTTT
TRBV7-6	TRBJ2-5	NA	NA	CASSPRDGRETQYF	TGTGCCAGCAGCCCTAGGGACGGCCGAGAGACCCAGTACTTC
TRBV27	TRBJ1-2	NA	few	CASSLSPRTTYGYTF	TGTGCCAGCAGTTTATCTCCTCGGACAACTTATGGCTACACCTTC